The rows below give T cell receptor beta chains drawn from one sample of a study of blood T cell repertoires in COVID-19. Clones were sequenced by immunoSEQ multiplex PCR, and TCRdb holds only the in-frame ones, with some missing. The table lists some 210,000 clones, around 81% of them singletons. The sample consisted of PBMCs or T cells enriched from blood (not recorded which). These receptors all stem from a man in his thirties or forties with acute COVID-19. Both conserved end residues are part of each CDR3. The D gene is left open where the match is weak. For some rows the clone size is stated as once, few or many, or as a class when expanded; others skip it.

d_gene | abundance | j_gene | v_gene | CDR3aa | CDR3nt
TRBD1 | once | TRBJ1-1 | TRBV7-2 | CASSPPGQGNEAFF | TGTGCCAGCAGCCCACCGGGACAGGGTAATGAAGCTTTCTTT
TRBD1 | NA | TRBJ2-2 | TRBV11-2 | CASSPPGQGSTGELFF | TGTGCCAGCAGCCCGCCGGGACAGGGGAGCACCGGGGAGCTGTTTTTT
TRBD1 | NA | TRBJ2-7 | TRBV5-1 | CASSAGQGREEQYF | TGCGCCAGCAGCGCGGGACAGGGTCGGGAGGAGCAGTACTTC
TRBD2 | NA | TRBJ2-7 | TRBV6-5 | CASRRGAEEQYF | TGTGCCAGCAGGCGGGGGGCGGAAGAGCAGTACTTC
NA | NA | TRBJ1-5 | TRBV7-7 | CASSRDNNQPQHF | TGTGCCAGCAGCCGGGACAACAATCAGCCCCAGCATTTT
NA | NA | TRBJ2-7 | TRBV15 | CATSKAPAGMYEQYF | TGTGCCACCAGCAAAGCTCCGGCAGGGATGTACGAGCAGTACTTC
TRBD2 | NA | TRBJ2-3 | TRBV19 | CASSIAGSGTGTDTQYF | TGTGCCAGTAGTATAGCCGGGAGCGGGACGGGTACAGATACGCAGTATTTT
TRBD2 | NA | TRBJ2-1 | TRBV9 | CASSPRATSGGADEQFF | TGTGCCAGCAGCCCCCGGGCGACTAGCGGGGGGGCAGATGAGCAGTTCTTC
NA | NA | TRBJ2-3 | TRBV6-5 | CASSYTSLTDTQYF | TGTGCCAGCAGTTACACTAGCTTGACAGATACGCAGTATTTT
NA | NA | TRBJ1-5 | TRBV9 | CASSVGDSDRPQHF | TGTGCCAGCAGCGTAGGGGACTCCGATAGGCCCCAGCATTTT
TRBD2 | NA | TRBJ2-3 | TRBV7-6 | CASSYSLAENTDTQYF | TGTGCCAGCAGCTATAGCCTAGCGGAAAACACAGATACGCAGTATTTT